What follows are 12 T cell receptor beta chains derived from one specimen sequenced in a study of blood T cells in healthy people across ages. Alongside a J-beta primer mix, a sample-barcoded 5' primer served in a second PCR lasting about 7 to 12 cycles. MiXCR, applied by TCRdb to the 5' RACE reads, yields one record per CDR3 protein. The profile shows 600,000 to 850,000 distinct CDR3 sequences, roughly 43% of them singletons. The sample was blood. The receptor set was obtained from a woman in her fifties or sixties in good health.

In its sample, this clonotype was seen once. A read error may be the cause here, since a much bigger clone is one base away. The chain joins TRBV12-3 or TRBV12-4 to TRBJ2-1; 10 nucleotides align to TRBD2. The CDR3 loop spans 14 amino acids. Here the CDR3 DNA reads TGTGCCAGCAGACGGACTAGCGGTTACAATGAGCGGTTCTTC. Translating gives CASRRTSGYNERFF.

The chain links TRBV2 to TRBJ1-2, with D possibly matching TRBD1 (5 bases). V lost 3 bases and J lost 8, with 13 bases in between. The CDR3 runs 13 residues. Germline V gene data show CDR1 as SNHLY and CDR2 as FYNNEI. Here the CDR3 reads CASSDIGAGGYTF. The DNA of the CDR3 is TGTGCCAGCAGTGATATCGGGGCGGGCGGCTACACCTTC.

This clonotype appeared a few times. One junction end disagrees with the germline gene, perhaps due to a read error. This chain connects TRBV5-1 to TRBJ2-1; 7 bases agree with TRBD1. CDR1 and CDR2 (germline): SGHRS, YFSETQ. There are 16 residues in the CDR3. The CDR3 here is CASSLIAGGSYNEQFF. The CDR3 DNA is TGCGCCAGTAGCTTGATTGCAGGGGGTTCCTACAATGAGCAGTTCTTC.

The chain combines TRBV6-2 or TRBV6-3 with TRBJ1-5, with D maybe TRBD1 (5 bases). The length of the CDR3 is 15 residues. Germline loops: CDR1 MNHEY, CDR2 SVGEGT. V was cut by 2 bases and J by 5 bases, with 13 bases left in between. The CDR3 coding sequence is TGTGCCAGCAGTTACGACAGTACCCTTGATCAGCCCCAGCATTTT. This sequence encodes CASSYDSTLDQPQHF.

This clonotype has a handful of counts. The J gene is TRBJ2-4, the V gene TRBV7-3, with 8 bases identical to TRBD1. The J call could be wrong; TRBJ2-7 is a better fit for the DNA end. There are 15 residues in the CDR3. Germline V lookup: CDR1 SGHTA, CDR2 FQGTGA. The CDR3 DNA is TGTGCCAGCAGCTTAAACGGCAGGGGGCTCCACGAGCAGTACTTC. It specifies CASSLNGRGLHEQYF.

The chain couples TRBV19 to TRBJ2-7; TRBD1 aligns across 7 bases. This CDR3 spans 13 amino acids. V shed 5 bases and J 5 bases; nucleotides not matched to a gene: 6. Germline values: CDR1 LNHDA, CDR2 SQIVND (reference sequence). The CDR3 region is CASSSLGQDEQYF. The CDR3 DNA is TGTGCCAGTAGTTCCCTTGGACAGGACGAGCAGTACTTC. The full variable domain, with the rest looked up from reference TRBV19 and TRBJ2-7, is DGGITQSPKYLFRKEGQNVTLSCEQNLNHDAMYWYRQDPGQGLRLIYYSQIVNDFQKGDIAEGYSVSREKKESFPLTVTSAQKNPTAFYLCASSSLGQDEQYFGPGTRLTVT.

The chain couples TRBV5-1 to TRBJ2-3; weak D call: TRBD2 (5 bases). The CDR3 sequence is 14 residues long. CDR1 and CDR2 from the germline V gene are SGHRS and YFSETQ. The V end lost 3 bases, the J end lost 6 bases, and 14 bases lay between the germline ends. CDR3 DNA: TGCGCCAGCAGCTCCGGCCTAGCTGAGGATACGCAGTATTTT. Protein: CASSSGLAEDTQYF.

The chain recombines TRBV7-8 with TRBJ2-1; 10 bases are shared with TRBD2. Trimming at V came to 5 bases and at J to 8 bases, leaving 12 bases not matched to a gene. Germline V gene data show CDR1 as SGHVS and CDR2 as FQNEAQ. This CDR3 is 16 amino acids long. CDR3 nucleotides: TGTGCCAGCAGCACCTTAGCGGGAGGCGCTGGGCATGAGCAGTTCTTC. It encodes CASSTLAGGAGHEQFF. The whole variable domain, remainder taken from reference TRBV7-8 and TRBJ2-1, is GAGVSQSPRYKVAKRGQDVALRCDPISGHVSLFWYQQALGQGPEFLTYFQNEAQLDKSGLPSDRFFAERPEGSVSTLKIQRTQQEDSAVYLCASSTLAGGAGHEQFFGPGTRLTVL.

V and J are TRBV6-4 and TRBJ2-3; D remains unclear. Germline values: CDR1 MRHNA, CDR2 SNTAGT. CDR3 length: 14 amino acids. Trimming left V 0 bases short and J 6 bases short, with 10 bases between. CDR3 in DNA: TGTGCCAGCAGTGACTCCGCTTCGCCGGATACGCAGTATTTT. Translating it yields CASSDSASPDTQYF.

This chain links TRBV4-3 with TRBJ1-2, with D uncertain. Germline loops: CDR1 LGHNA, CDR2 YSLEER. The CDR3 totals 13 residues. V was pared by 0 bases and J by 8 bases, with 10 bases between. As DNA, the CDR3 is TGCGCCAGCAGCCAAGATCGCATCGGGGGCTACACCTTC. Protein: CASSQDRIGGYTF.

The chain couples TRBV11-2 to TRBJ2-7, with 9 bases matching TRBD1. Germline V gives CDR1 SGHAT, CDR2 FQNNGV. There are 15 residues in the CDR3. After removal of 5 bases from V and 3 bases from J, the junction contained 8 bases not matched to a gene. CDR3 loop: CASSARDRANYEQYF. For the CDR3, the DNA is TGTGCCAGCAGCGCTCGGGACAGGGCGAACTACGAGCAGTACTTC.

V usage is TRBV7-9 and J usage is TRBJ2-1, with 10 bases identical to TRBD2. The end of the DNA aligns better with TRBJ2-7, so the J call may be wrong. The CDR3 is 20 residues long. Germline CDR1 is SEHNR and CDR2 is FQNEAQ (reference sequence). CDR3 sequence (DNA): TGTGCCAGCAGCTTAGCCGGTGGTCTAGCGGGAGTTTCCATTTACAATGAGCAGTACTTC. Its translation: CASSLAGGLAGVSIYNEQYF.